This TCR beta chain was identified in a study of identical twins. Each CDR3 protein gets one entry after TCRdb re-called the 5' RACE reads with MiXCR. The data show approximately 470,000 distinct CDR3 sequences, with 14% seen just once and around 0.48% held by the top ten. The CDR3 length is 18 residues. Germline values: CDR1 SGHAT, CDR2 FQNNGV. V shed 1 base, J shed 5 bases, and the junction held 12 bases outside the gene matches. These data were likewise used in another study, on yellow fever vaccine responses in identical twins.

The receptor comes from a woman aged 18-29 years in good health. Sequencing was carried out using CD4+ T cells sorted from blood. This chain connects TRBV11-2 to TRBJ2-2, with 8 nucleotides matching TRBD2. DNA of the CDR3: TGTGCCAGCAGCTTAGGGGTCGGGGGGGCAGCCTGGACCGGGGAGCTGTTTTTT. Encoded protein: CASSLGVGGAAWTGELFF.